The present T cell receptor (beta chain) was sequenced within a study of cytomegalovirus exposure and HLA in healthy donors. Regarding the study as a whole: As a later analysis showed, a missense DCLRE1C variant was linked to trimming of TCR beta V- and J-genes. Previously analyzed data showed that most TCR beta V segments were productive at a frequency of about 87% or about 30%.

Germline CDR1 reads LNHDA; CDR2 reads SQIVND (reference sequence). The CDR3 consists of 13 residues. Trimming took off 2 bases at V and 9 bases at J, with 11 bases between the two ends. Details on this clone: Its antigen is currently unknown.

Both 60 Vbeta primers and 13 Jbeta primers went into the PCR. The data were produced by immunoSEQ multiplex PCR, yet TCRdb's version contains in-frame clones alone and is incomplete. The data show 150,000 to 200,000 clones, just over 75% seen once. This receptor was identified in a man in his thirties or forties in good health and CMV-seronegative. Source material: PBMCs. The genes are TRBV19 and TRBJ2-4; D remains unclear. Here the CDR3 reads CASSIQVEGIQYF. CDR3 nucleotides: TGTGCCAGTAGTATACAGGTAGAAGGCATTCAGTACTTC.